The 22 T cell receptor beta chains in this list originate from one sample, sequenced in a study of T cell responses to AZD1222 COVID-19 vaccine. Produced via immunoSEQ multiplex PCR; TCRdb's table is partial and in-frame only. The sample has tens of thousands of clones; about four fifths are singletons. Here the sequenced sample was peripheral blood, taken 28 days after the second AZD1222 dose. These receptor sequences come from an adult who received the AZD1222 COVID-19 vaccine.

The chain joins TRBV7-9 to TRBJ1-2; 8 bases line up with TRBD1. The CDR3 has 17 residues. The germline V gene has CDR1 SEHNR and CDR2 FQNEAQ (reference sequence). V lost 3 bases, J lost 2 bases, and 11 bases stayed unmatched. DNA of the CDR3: TGTGCCAGCAGCTTTCCAGGGGGCGTTGGTTTGAACTATGGCTACACCTTC. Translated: CASSFPGGVGLNYGYTF.

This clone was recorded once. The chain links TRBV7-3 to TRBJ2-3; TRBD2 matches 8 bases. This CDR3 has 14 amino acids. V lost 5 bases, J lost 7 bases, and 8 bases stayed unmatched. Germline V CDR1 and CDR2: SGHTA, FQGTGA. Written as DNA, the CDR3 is TGTGCCAGCAGCCCAGGTACTAGCGGTAATACGCAGTATTTT. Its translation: CASSPGTSGNTQYF.

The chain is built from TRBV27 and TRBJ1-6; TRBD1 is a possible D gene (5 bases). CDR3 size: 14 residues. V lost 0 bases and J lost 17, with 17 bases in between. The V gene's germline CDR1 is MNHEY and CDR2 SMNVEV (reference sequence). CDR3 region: CASSLSAWGGTFHF. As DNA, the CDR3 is TGTGCCAGCAGTTTATCGGCTTGGGGAGGGACCTTCCACTTT.

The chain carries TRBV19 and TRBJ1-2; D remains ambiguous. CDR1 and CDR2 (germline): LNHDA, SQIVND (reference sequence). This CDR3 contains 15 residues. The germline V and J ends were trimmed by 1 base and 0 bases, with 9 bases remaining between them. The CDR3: CASSIVRLANYGYTF. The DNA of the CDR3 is TGTGCCAGTAGTATAGTAAGACTAGCTAACTATGGCTACACCTTC.

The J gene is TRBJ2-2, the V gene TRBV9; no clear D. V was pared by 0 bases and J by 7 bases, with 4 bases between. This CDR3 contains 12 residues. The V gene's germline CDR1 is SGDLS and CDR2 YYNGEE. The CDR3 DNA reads TGTGCCAGCAGCGTAGCTAGCGGGGAGCTGTTTTTT. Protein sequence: CASSVASGELFF.

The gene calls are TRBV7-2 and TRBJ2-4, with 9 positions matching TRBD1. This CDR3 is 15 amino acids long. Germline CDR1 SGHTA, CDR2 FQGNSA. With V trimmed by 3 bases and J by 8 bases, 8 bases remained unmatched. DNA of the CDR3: TGTGCCAGCAGCTTCTCGGGACAGGGAGGGGACATTCAGTACTTC. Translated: CASSFSGQGGDIQYF.

The CDR3, as DNA: TGCGCCAGCAGCCCCCCCTTAAGCTCTGGAAACACCATATATTTT. It specifies CASSPPLSSGNTIYF. This chain links TRBV5-1 with TRBJ1-3; D not certain. Between the trimmed V and J ends, which lost 4 bases and 0 bases, there was a span of 11 bases. There are 15 residues in the CDR3. Germline assignment: CDR1 SGHRS and CDR2 YFSETQ.

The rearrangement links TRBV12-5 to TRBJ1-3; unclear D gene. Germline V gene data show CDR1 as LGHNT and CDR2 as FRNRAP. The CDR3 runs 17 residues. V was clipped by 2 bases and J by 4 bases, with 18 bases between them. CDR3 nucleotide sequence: TGTGCTAGTGGTTTGCTCACCCGGACCTTATTAGGAAACACCATATATTTT. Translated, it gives CASGLLTRTLLGNTIYF.

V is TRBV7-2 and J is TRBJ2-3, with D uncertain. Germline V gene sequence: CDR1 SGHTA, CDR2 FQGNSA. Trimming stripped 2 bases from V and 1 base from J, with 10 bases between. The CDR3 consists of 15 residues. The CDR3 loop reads CASSLRDSGTDTQYF. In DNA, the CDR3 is TGTGCCAGCAGCTTAAGAGACTCGGGCACAGATACGCAGTATTTT.

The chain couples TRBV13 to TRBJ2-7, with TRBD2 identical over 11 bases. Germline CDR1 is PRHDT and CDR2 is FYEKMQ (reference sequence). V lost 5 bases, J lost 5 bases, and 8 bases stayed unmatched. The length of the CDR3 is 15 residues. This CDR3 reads CASSLRSLAGDEQYF. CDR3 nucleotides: TGTGCCAGCAGCCTTAGATCACTAGCGGGGGACGAGCAGTACTTC.

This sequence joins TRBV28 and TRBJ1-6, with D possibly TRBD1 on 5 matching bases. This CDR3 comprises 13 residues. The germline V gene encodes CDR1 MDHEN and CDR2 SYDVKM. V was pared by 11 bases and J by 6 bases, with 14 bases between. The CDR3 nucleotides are TGTGCCTCTGAGGGCAGGGCTAATTCACCCCTCCACTTT. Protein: CASEGRANSPLHF.

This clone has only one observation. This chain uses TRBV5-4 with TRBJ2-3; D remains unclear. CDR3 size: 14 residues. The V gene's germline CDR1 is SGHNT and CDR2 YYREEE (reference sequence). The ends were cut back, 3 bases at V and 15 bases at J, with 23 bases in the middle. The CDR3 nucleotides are TGTGCCAGCAGCTCCCCCCCCCATGACCTCCCGGATTATTTT. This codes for CASSSPPHDLPDYF.

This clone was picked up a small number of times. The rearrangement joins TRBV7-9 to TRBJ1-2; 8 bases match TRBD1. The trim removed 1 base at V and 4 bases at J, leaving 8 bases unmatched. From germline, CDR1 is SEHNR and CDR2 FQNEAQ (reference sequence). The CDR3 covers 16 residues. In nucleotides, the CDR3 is TGTGCCAGCAGCTTAGGGACGGGACAGGACAGCTATGGCTACACCTTC. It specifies CASSLGTGQDSYGYTF.

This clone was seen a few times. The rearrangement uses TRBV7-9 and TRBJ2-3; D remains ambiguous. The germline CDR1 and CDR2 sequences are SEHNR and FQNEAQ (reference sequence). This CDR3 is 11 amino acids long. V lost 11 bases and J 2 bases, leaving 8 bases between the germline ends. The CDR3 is CAGADTDTQYF. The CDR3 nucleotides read TGTGCCGGCGCTGACACAGATACGCAGTATTTT.

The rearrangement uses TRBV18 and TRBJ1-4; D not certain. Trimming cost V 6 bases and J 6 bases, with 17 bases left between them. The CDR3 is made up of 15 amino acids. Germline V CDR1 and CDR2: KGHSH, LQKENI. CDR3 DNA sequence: TGTGCCAGCTCGGCGGCAGGAGGCGTTTATGAAAAACTGTTTTTT. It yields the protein CASSAAGGVYEKLFF.

The CDR3 DNA is TGCAGTGCTAGAGGGGTCACTGAAGCTTTCTTT. Encoded protein: CSARGVTEAFF. This rearrangement joins TRBV20-1 to TRBJ1-1; D unclear. V lost 1 base to trimming and J lost 4 bases, with 4 bases between them. Germline values: CDR1 DFQATT, CDR2 SNEGSKA (reference sequence). The CDR3 runs 11 residues.

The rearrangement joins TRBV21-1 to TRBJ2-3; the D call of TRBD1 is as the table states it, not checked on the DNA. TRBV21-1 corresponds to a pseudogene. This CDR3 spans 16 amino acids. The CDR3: CASSTGQGLPGDTQYF. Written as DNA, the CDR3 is TGTGCCAGCAGCACGGGTCAGGGCCTCCCCGGGGATACGCAGTATTTT.

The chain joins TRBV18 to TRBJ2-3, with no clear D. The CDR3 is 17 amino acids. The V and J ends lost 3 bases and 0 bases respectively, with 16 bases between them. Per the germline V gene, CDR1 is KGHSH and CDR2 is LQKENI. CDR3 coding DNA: TGTGCCAGCTCACCGCTCGGACCCACCAAGAGCACAGATACGCAGTATTTT. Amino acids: CASSPLGPTKSTDTQYF.

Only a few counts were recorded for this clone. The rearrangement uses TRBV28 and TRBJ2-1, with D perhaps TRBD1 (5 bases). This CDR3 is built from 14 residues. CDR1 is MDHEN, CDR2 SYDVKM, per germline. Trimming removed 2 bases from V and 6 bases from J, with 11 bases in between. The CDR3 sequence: CASSLGAGINEQFF. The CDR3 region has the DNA TGTGCCAGCAGTTTAGGGGCAGGGATCAATGAGCAGTTCTTC.

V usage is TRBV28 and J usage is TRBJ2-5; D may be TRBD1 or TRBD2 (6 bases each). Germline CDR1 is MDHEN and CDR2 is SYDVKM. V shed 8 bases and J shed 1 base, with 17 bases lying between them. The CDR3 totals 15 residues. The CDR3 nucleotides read TGTGCCAGCGGTGAGGGGGGCGCCTCCCAAGAGACCCAGTACTTC. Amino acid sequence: CASGEGGASQETQYF.

The CDR3 protein is CASSLFGGTSDTQYF. The CDR3 DNA is TGTGCCAGCAGCTTATTCGGGGGAACCTCCGATACGCAGTATTTT. The chain combines TRBV7-2 with TRBJ2-3; D possibly corresponds to TRBD2 (6 bases). The CDR3 consists of 15 residues. Trimming pared 2 bases from V and 6 bases from J, leaving 15 bases between. CDR1 is SGHTA, CDR2 FQGNSA, per germline.

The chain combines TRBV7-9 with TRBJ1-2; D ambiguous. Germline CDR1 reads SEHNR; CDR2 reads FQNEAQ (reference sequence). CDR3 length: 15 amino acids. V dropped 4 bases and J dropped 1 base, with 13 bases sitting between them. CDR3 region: CASSSAEHFNYGYTF. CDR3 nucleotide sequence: TGTGCCAGCAGCTCCGCAGAACATTTTAACTATGGCTACACCTTC. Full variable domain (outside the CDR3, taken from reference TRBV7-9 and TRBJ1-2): DTGVSQNPRHKITKRGQNVTFRCDPISEHNRLYWYRQTLGQGPEFLTYFQNEAQLEKSRLLSDRFSAERPKGSFSTLEIQRTEQGDSAMYLCASSSAEHFNYGYTFGSGTRLTVV.